Here is one T cell receptor beta chain with its context. Assay: immunoSEQ multiplex PCR; the TCRdb copy retains only in-frame clones and omits some. The table includes about 67,000 clones, more than 75% detected once. All patients were mismatch repair deficient, assessed by either PCR or immunohistochemistry. TCRs were sequenced from a few patients responding to pembrolizumab. The sample comes from a study of PD-1 blockade in mismatch repair-deficient tumors. The clonotype comes from an adult with mismatch repair-deficient cancer. The sequencing used peripheral blood, collected 2 weeks after starting pembrolizumab.

The CDR3 region has the DNA TGTGCCAGTAGTGCTCTCCAGGTCCCTTTTTACGAGCAGTACTTC. This translates into CASSALQVPFYEQYF. The chain combines TRBV19 with TRBJ2-7, with D unclear. CDR3 size: 15 residues. The V gene lost 5 bases and the J gene lost 4 bases, with 18 bases spanning the gap. CDR1 is LNHDA and CDR2 is SQIVND in the germline V gene (reference sequence).